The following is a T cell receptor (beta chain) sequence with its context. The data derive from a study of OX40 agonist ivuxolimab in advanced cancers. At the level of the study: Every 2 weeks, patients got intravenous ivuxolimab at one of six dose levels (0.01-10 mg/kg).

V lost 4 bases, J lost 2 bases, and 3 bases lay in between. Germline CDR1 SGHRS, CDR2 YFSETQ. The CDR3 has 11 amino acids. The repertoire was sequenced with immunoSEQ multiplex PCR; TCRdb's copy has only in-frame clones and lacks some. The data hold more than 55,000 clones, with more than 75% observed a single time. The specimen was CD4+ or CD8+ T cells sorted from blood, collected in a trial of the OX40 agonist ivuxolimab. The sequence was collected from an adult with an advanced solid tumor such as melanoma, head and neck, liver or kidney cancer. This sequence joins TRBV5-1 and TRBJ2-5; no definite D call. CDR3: CASSGQETQYF. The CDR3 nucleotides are TGCGCCAGCAGCGGGCAAGAGACCCAGTACTTC.